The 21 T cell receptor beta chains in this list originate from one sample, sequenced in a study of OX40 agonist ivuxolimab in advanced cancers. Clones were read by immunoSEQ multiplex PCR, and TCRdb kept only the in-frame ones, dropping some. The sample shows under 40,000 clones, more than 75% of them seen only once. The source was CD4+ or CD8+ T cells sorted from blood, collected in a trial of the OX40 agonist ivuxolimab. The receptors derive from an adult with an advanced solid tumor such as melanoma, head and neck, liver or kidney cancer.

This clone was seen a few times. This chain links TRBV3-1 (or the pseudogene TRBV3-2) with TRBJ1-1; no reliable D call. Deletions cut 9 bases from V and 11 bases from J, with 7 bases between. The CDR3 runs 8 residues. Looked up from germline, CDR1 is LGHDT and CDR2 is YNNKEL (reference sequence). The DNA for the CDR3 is TGTGCCAGGAGAGGGGCTTTCTTT. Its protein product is CARRGAFF.

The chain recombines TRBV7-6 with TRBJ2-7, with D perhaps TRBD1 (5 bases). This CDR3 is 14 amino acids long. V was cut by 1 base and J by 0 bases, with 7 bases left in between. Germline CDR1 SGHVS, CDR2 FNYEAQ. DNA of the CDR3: TGTGCCAGCAGCTTAGGCAGGGCCTCCTACGAGCAGTACTTC. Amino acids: CASSLGRASYEQYF. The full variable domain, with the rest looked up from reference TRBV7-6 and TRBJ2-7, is GAGVSQSPRYKVTKRGQDVALRCDPISGHVSLYWYRQALGQGPEFLTYFNYEAQQDKSGLPNDRFSAERPEGSISTLTIQRTEQRDSAMYRCASSLGRASYEQYFGPGTRLTVT.

CDR3 region: CASSYSGRNQETQYF. The CDR3 DNA reads TGTGCCAGCAGTTACTCGGGCCGTAACCAAGAGACCCAGTACTTC. V gene TRBV6-5 combines with J gene TRBJ2-5; no reliable D call. CDR1 and CDR2 from the germline V gene are MNHEY and SVGAGI. Trimming left V 0 bases short and J 0 bases short, with 8 bases between. CDR3 length: 15 residues.

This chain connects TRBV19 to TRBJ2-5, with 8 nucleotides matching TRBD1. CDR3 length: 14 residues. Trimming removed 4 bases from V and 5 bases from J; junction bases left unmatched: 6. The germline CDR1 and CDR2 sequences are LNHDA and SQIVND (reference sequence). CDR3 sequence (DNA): TGTGCCAGTAGTAACCCAGGGGGCTACGAGACCCAGTACTTC. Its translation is CASSNPGGYETQYF.

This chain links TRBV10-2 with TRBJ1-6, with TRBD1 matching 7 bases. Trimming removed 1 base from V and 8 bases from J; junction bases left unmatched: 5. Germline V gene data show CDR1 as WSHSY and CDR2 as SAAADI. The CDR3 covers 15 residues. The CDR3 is CASSELGQTYSPLHF. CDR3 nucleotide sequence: TGCGCCAGCAGTGAGTTGGGACAGACGTATTCACCCCTCCACTTT.

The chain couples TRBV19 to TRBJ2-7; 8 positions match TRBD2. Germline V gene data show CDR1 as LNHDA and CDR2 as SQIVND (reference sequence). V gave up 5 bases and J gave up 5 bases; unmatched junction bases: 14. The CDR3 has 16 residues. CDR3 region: CASSPPGGGIFHEQYF. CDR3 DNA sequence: TGTGCCAGTAGTCCCCCCGGGGGGGGGATCTTCCACGAGCAGTACTTC. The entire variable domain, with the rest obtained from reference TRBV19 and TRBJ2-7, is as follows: DGGITQSPKYLFRKEGQNVTLSCEQNLNHDAMYWYRQDPGQGLRLIYYSQIVNDFQKGDIAEGYSVSREKKESFPLTVTSAQKNPTAFYLCASSPPGGGIFHEQYFGPGTRLTVT.

DNA of the CDR3: TGTGCCAGCAGTTCTCCTTGGGGGATCACCGGGACTAGCGGAGGCTACGAGCAGTACTTC. Translating it yields CASSSPWGITGTSGGYEQYF. The gene calls are TRBV28 and TRBJ2-7, with TRBD2 identical over 11 bases. CDR3 length: 20 residues. In germline, CDR1 is MDHEN, CDR2 SYDVKM. Unmatched junction bases numbered 20, after V lost 4 bases and J lost 3 bases.

CDR3: CAWNSVGRHYGYTF. The CDR3 DNA reads as TGTGCCTGGAATTCTGTAGGCAGGCACTATGGCTACACCTTC. This sequence joins TRBV30 and TRBJ1-2, with D unresolved. Trimming left V 4 bases short and J 3 bases short, with 15 bases between. Germline values: CDR1 GTSNPN, CDR2 SVGIG (reference sequence). The CDR3 is 14 residues long.

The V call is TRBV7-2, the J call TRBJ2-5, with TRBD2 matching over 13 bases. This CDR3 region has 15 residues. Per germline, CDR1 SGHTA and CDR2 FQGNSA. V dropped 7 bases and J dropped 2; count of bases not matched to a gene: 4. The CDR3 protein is CASTTLAGGQETQYF. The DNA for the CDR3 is TGTGCCAGCACCACACTAGCGGGAGGGCAAGAGACCCAGTACTTC.

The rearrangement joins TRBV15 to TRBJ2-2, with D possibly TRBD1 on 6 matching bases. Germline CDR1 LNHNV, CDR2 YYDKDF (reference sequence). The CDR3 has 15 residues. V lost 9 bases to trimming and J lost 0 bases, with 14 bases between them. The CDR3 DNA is TGTGCCACGCATGACAGGCACGCGAACACCGGGGAGCTGTTTTTT. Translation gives CATHDRHANTGELFF.

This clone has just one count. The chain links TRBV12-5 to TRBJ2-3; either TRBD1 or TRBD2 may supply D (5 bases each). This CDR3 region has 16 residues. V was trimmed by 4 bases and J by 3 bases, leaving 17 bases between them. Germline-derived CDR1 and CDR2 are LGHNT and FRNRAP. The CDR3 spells CASGSRREIVTDTQYF. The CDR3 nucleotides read TGTGCTAGTGGTTCCCGCAGGGAGATAGTGACAGATACGCAGTATTTT.

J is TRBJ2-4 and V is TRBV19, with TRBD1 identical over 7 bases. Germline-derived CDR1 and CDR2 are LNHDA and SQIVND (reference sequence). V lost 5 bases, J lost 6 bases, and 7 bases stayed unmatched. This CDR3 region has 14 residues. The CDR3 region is CASSPRTGPNIQYF. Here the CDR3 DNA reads TGTGCCAGTAGTCCCCGGACAGGTCCAAACATTCAGTACTTC.

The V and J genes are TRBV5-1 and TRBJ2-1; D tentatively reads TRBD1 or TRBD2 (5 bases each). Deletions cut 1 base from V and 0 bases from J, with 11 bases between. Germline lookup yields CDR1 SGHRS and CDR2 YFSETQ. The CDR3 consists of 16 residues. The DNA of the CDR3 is TGCGCCAGCAGCTTGTTCGTGGGACGCTCCTACAATGAGCAGTTCTTC. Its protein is CASSLFVGRSYNEQFF.

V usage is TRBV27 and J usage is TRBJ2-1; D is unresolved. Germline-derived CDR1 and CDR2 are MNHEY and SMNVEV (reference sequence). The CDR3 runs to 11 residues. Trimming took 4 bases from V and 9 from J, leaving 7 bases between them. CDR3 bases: TGTGCCAGCAGTTACGGTGGTGAGCAGTTCTTC. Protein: CASSYGGEQFF.

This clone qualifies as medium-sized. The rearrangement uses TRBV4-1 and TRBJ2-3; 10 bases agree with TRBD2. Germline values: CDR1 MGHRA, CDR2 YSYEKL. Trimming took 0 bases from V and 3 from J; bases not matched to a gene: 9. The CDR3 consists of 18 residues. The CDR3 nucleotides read TGCGCCAGCAGCCAAGATCCCCCCTTAGCGGGGGGAACAGATACGCAGTATTTT. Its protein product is CASSQDPPLAGGTDTQYF.

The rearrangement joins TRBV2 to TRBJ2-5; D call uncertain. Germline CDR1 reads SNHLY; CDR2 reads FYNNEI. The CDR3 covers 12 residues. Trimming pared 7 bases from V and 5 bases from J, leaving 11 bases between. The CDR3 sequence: CASIGYWETQYF. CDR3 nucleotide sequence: TGTGCCAGCATAGGCTACTGGGAGACCCAGTACTTC.

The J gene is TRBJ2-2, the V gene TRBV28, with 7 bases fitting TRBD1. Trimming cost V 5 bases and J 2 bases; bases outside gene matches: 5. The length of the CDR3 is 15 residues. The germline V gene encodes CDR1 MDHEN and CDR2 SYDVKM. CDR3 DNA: TGTGCCAGCAGTCTCGACAGGGACAACACCGGGGAGCTGTTTTTT. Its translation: CASSLDRDNTGELFF.

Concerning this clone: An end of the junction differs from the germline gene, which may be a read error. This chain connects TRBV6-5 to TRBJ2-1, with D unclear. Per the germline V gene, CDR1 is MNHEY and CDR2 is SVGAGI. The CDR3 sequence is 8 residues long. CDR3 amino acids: CASNEQFF. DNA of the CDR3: TGTGCAAGCAATGAGCAGTTCTTC.

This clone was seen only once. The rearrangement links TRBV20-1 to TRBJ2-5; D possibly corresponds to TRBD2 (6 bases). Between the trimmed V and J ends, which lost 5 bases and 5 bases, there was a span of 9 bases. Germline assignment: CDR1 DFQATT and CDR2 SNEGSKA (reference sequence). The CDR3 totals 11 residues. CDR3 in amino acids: CSAREMETQYF. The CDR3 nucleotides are TGCAGTGCTCGGGAGATGGAGACCCAGTACTTC.

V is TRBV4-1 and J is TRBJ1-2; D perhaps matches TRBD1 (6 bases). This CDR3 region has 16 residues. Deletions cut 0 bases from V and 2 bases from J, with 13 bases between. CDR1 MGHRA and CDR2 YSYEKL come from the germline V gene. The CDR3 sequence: CASSQDLTGINYGYTF. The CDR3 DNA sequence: TGCGCCAGCAGCCAAGATCTCACAGGGATCAACTATGGCTACACCTTC.

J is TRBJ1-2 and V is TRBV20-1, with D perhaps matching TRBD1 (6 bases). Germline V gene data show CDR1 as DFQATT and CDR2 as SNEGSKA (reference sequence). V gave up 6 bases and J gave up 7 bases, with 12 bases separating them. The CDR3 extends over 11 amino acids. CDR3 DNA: TGCAGTGCCTGGGGGGCGCCTGGCTACACCTTC. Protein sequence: CSAWGAPGYTF.